The 13 T cell receptor beta chains listed next were all sequenced from one sample in a study of T-cell reconstitution after alpha-beta-depleted transplantation in children. The TCRbeta library was prepared with unique molecular identifiers. MiXCR, run by TCRdb on the PCR reads, gives a single entry per CDR3 protein. The repertoire holds around 210,000 distinct CDR3 sequences, with roughly 7.1% as singletons. The input for sequencing was PBMCs, taken before TCRalphabeta/CD19-depleted stem cell transplant. Every receptor here comes from a boy between 2 and 10 years old with acute lymphoblastic leukemia, due to receive a stem cell transplant.

This clonotype was recorded a few times. The chain joins TRBV4-2 to TRBJ1-1; D remains ambiguous. The CDR3 has 14 residues. Trimming took 1 base from V and 4 from J, leaving 10 bases between them. The germline gives CDR1 LGHNA, CDR2 YNFKEQ. The DNA of the CDR3 is TGTGCCAGCAGCCAAGTCGAGGGTTTCACTGAAGCTTTCTTT. Encoded protein: CASSQVEGFTEAFF.

This clonotype was picked up many times. The genes are TRBV13 and TRBJ2-7; 7 bases match TRBD1. This CDR3 spans 15 amino acids. V lost 0 bases to trimming and J lost 5 bases; unmatched junction nucleotides: 7. Germline CDR1 is PRHDT and CDR2 is FYEKMQ (reference sequence). The CDR3 protein is CASSLGGGPRDEQYF. The CDR3 DNA is TGTGCCAGCAGCTTAGGAGGGGGCCCACGGGACGAGCAGTACTTC.

The rearrangement links TRBV4-3 to TRBJ1-1; D remains ambiguous. CDR1 and CDR2 (germline): LGHNA, YSLEER. The V end lost 3 bases, the J end lost 4 bases, and 12 bases lay between the germline ends. This CDR3 is built from 14 residues. The DNA of the CDR3 is TGCGCCAGCAGCCATTATTCGATGGGCACTGAAGCTTTCTTT. Translated, it gives CASSHYSMGTEAFF.

This clonotype was counted ten times or more. This sequence joins TRBV28 and TRBJ2-1; either TRBD1 or TRBD2 may supply D (7 bases each). CDR3 length: 14 residues. Germline lookup yields CDR1 MDHEN and CDR2 SYDVKM. V was trimmed by 10 bases and J by 7 bases, leaving 20 bases between them. CDR3 DNA sequence: TGTGCCACCCTGCCAGGGGGGGGATGGAATGAGCAGTTCTTC. This codes for CATLPGGGWNEQFF. Full variable domain (remainder filled in from reference TRBV28 and TRBJ2-1): DVKVTQSSRYLVKRTGEKVFLECVQDMDHENMFWYRQDPGLGLRLIYFSYDVKMKEKGDIPEGYSVSREKKERFSLILESASTNQTSMYLCATLPGGGWNEQFFGPGTRLTVL.

This clonotype was observed a handful of times. The gene calls are TRBV29-1 and TRBJ1-1; 9 bases are shared with TRBD1. V lost 4 bases to trimming and J lost 4 bases; unmatched junction nucleotides: 25. The CDR3 is 20 amino acids. CDR1 SQVTM and CDR2 ANQGSEA come from the germline V gene. CDR3 in amino acids: CSVAVRDRVGTSPFSTEAFF. The CDR3 DNA reads TGCAGCGTTGCTGTAAGGGACAGGGTGGGTACTAGCCCCTTCTCCACTGAAGCTTTCTTT. Full variable domain (missing parts from reference TRBV29-1 and TRBJ1-1): SAVISQKPSRDICQRGTSLTIQCQVDSQVTMMFWYRQQPGQSLTLIATANQGSEATYESGFVIDKFPISRPNLTFSTLTVSNMSPEDSSIYLCSVAVRDRVGTSPFSTEAFFGQGTRLTVV.

For this clonotype: This may be a read error: a much more frequent sequence differs by one nucleotide. In this CDR3 the conserved last residue, phenylalanine or tryptophan, is missing, so a read error is likely. V usage is TRBV4-2 and J usage is TRBJ2-4; 7 positions agree with TRBD1. Trimming at V came to 6 bases and at J to 6 bases, leaving 11 bases not matched to a gene. CDR3 size: 15 residues. CDR1 and CDR2 (germline): LGHNA, YNFKEQ. CDR3 loop: CASSWGTSGGNIQYY. CDR3 nucleotides: TGTGCCAGCAGTTGGGGGACATCAGGGGGAAACATTCAGTACTAC.

V and J are TRBV5-1 and TRBJ2-5, with D maybe TRBD2 (5 bases). This CDR3 region has 14 residues. Germline assignment: CDR1 SGHRS and CDR2 YFSETQ. Trimming took off 6 bases at V and 5 bases at J, with 17 bases between the two ends. Here the CDR3 reads CASTSDYIGETQYF. The CDR3 nucleotides are TGCGCCAGCACCTCCGACTATATTGGGGAGACCCAGTACTTC.

This chain uses TRBV19 with TRBJ2-1; TRBD2 agrees at 7 bases. The CDR3 totals 14 residues. Germline loops: CDR1 LNHDA, CDR2 SQIVND (reference sequence). V lost 2 bases, J lost 3 bases, and 1 base stayed unmatched. The chain's CDR3 is CASSIQRGYNEQFF. The CDR3 nucleotides are TGTGCCAGTAGTATACAGCGGGGCTACAATGAGCAGTTCTTC.

This chain connects TRBV6-6 to TRBJ1-2, with 9 bases lining up with TRBD1. The V gene's germline CDR1 is MNHNY and CDR2 SVGAGI (reference sequence). After removal of 4 bases from V and 3 bases from J, the junction contained 15 bases not matched to a gene. This CDR3 is 18 amino acids long. CDR3 DNA sequence: TGTGCCAGCAGTTTGGTGGACAGGGGCGGGATGTTGTACTATGGCTACACCTTC. Encoded protein: CASSLVDRGGMLYYGYTF.

This clonotype was seen repeatedly, ten times or more. V is TRBV10-1 and J is TRBJ1-4, with D possibly TRBD1 on 5 matching bases. V shed 0 bases and J shed 5 bases, with 7 bases lying between them. The CDR3 sequence is 14 residues long. Per germline, CDR1 WNHNN and CDR2 SYGVQD (reference sequence). The CDR3 loop is CASSESTENEKLFF. In DNA, the CDR3 is TGCGCCAGCAGTGAGTCGACAGAGAATGAAAAACTGTTTTTT.

This clonotype has at least ten counts. The chain recombines TRBV20-1 with TRBJ2-2, with D possibly TRBD2 on 6 matching bases. This CDR3 has 12 residues. V was trimmed by 3 bases and J by 4 bases, leaving 6 bases between them. Germline values: CDR1 DFQATT, CDR2 SNEGSKA (reference sequence). The CDR3 nucleotides read TGCAGTGCTAGCGGGGGCACCGGGGAGCTGTTTTTT. Protein sequence: CSASGGTGELFF.

This clonotype has only a few counts. V gene TRBV28 combines with J gene TRBJ2-7, with 10 bases aligning to TRBD1. After removal of 4 bases from V and 0 bases from J, the junction contained 9 bases not matched to a gene. This CDR3 contains 17 residues. The germline V gene encodes CDR1 MDHEN and CDR2 SYDVKM. The CDR3 loop reads CASSSAGQGGFSYEQYF. The CDR3, as DNA: TGTGCCAGCAGTTCAGCCGGACAGGGGGGTTTCTCCTACGAGCAGTACTTC.

This clonotype has at least ten counts. The V and J genes are TRBV2 and TRBJ2-7; D gene uncertain. V was pared by 1 base and J by 3 bases, with 7 bases between. The CDR3 sequence is 13 residues long. CDR1 SNHLY and CDR2 FYNNEI come from the germline V gene. CDR3 nucleotide sequence: TGTGCCAGCAGTGAAGAGAGGAGCTACGAGCAGTACTTC. Translated, it gives CASSEERSYEQYF.